There are many counts of the clone carrying this T cell receptor (beta chain). The data stem from a study of read filtering for tumor transcriptome and immune sequencing. From roughly 400 ng of RNA, a library with molecular barcoded alpha/delta and beta/gamma adaptors was made. TCRdb used MiXCR to reprocess the reads, holding one entry per CDR3 protein. This sample yields 85,000 or so distinct CDR3 sequences, of which about 12% are seen a single time; more than 13% belongs to the top ten. This TCR came from a donor at least 40 years old with multiple myeloma. Sequencing was done on a sample of a population of CD138-negative cells sorted from bone marrow.

CDR3 in DNA: TGTGCCAGCAGCTTAGAAGGGCCAGGCGAGCAGTACTTC. It codes for CASSLEGPGEQYF. The chain combines TRBV11-1 with TRBJ2-7; no firm D call. Per the germline V gene, CDR1 is SGHAT and CDR2 is FQDESV (reference sequence). Trimming left V 1 base short and J 6 bases short, with 10 bases between. The CDR3 length is 13 residues. Based on the CDR3 plus reference TRBV11-1 and TRBJ2-7, the full variable domain is EAEVAQSPRYKITEKSQAVAFWCDPISGHATLYWYRQILGQGPELLVQFQDESVVDDSQLPKDRFSAERLKGVDSTLKIQPAELGDSAMYLCASSLEGPGEQYFGPGTRLTVT.